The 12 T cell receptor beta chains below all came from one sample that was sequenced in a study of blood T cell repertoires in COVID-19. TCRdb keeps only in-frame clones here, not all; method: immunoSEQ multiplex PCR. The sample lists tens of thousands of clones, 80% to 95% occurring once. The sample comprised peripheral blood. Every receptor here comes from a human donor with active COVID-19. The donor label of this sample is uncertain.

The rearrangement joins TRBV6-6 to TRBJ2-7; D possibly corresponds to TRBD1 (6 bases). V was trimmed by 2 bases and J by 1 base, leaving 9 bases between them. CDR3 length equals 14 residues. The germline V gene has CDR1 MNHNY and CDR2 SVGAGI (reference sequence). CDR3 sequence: CASSYRGLSYEQYF. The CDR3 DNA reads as TGTGCCAGCAGTTACAGGGGGTTGTCCTACGAGCAGTACTTC.

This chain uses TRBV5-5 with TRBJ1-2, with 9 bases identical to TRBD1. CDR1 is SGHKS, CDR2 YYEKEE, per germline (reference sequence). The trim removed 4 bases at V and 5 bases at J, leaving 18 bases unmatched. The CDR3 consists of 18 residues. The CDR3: CASSRMGQGKVEPYGYTF. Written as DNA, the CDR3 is TGTGCCAGCAGCAGGATGGGACAGGGAAAAGTCGAACCTTATGGCTACACCTTC.

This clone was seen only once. In DNA form, the CDR3 reads TGTGCCAGCAGCTTGCGCGGCATTCTCGGCATGAACACTGAAGCTTTCTTT. It yields the protein CASSLRGILGMNTEAFF. V gene TRBV5-5 combines with J gene TRBJ1-1; D is undetermined. The germline CDR1 and CDR2 sequences are SGHKS and YYEKEE (reference sequence). V dropped 1 base and J dropped 0 bases, with 16 bases sitting between them. The CDR3 is 17 residues long.

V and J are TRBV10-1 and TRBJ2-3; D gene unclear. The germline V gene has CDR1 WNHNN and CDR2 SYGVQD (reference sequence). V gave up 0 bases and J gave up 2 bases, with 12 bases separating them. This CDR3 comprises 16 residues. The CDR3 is CASSESMGADTDTQYF. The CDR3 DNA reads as TGCGCCAGCAGTGAGTCGATGGGCGCTGACACAGATACGCAGTATTTT.

This CDR3 reads CASSLRLAGTDTQYF. The CDR3 DNA reads TGTGCCAGCAGCCTCCGACTAGCGGGGACAGATACGCAGTATTTT. The chain combines TRBV14 with TRBJ2-3, with TRBD2 matching over 11 bases. Trimming cost V 4 bases and J 3 bases; bases outside gene matches: 3. The CDR3 has 15 residues. The germline V gene encodes CDR1 SGHDN and CDR2 FVKESK.

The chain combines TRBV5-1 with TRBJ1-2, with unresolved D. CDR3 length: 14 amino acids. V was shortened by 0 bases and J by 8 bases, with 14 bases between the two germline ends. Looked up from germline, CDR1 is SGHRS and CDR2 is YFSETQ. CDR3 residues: CASSLDPSLEGYTF. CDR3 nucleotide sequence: TGCGCCAGCAGCTTGGACCCCTCCTTAGAAGGCTACACCTTC. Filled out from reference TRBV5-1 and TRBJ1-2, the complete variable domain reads KAGVTQTPRYLIKTRGQQVTLSCSPISGHRSVSWYQQTPGQGLQFLFEYFSETQRNKGNFPGRFSGRQFSNSRSEMNVSTLELGDSALYLCASSLDPSLEGYTFGSGTRLTVV.

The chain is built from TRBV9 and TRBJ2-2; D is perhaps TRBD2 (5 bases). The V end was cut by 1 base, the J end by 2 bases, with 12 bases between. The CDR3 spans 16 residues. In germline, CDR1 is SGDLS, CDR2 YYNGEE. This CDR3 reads CASSVMSLANTGELFF. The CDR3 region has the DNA TGTGCCAGCAGCGTAATGTCGCTAGCTAACACCGGGGAGCTGTTTTTT.

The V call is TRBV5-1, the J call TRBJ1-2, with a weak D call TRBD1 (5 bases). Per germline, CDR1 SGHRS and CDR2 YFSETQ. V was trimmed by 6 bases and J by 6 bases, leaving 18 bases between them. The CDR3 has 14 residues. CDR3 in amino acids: CASMDPNRQHGYTF. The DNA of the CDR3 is TGCGCCAGCATGGACCCCAACAGACAGCATGGCTACACCTTC.

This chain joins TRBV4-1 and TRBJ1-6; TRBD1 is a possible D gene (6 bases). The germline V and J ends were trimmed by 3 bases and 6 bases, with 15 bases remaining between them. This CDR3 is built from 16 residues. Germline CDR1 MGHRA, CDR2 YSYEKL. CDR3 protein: CASSQSTEGGNSPLHF. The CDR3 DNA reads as TGCGCCAGCAGCCAGTCAACGGAAGGGGGTAATTCACCCCTCCACTTT.

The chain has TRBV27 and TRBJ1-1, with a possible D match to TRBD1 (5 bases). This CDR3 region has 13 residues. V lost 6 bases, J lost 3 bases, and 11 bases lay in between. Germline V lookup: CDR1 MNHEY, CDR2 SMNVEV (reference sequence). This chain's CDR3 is CASRVGGHTEAFF. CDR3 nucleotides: TGTGCCAGCAGGGTCGGGGGTCACACTGAAGCTTTCTTT.

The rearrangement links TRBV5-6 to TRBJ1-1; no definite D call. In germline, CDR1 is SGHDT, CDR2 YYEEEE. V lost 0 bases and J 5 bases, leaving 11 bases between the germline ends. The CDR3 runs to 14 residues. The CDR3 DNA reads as TGTGCCAGCAGCTTGGGCCCCCGTCGGACTGAAGCTTTCTTT. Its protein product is CASSLGPRRTEAFF.

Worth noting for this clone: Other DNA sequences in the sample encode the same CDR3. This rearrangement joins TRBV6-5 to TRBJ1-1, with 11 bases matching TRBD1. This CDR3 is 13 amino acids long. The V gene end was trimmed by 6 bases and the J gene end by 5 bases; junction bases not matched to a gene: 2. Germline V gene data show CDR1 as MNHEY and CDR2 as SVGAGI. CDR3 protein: CASRGQGGTEAFF. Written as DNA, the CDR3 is TGTGCCAGCAGGGGACAGGGGGGAACTGAAGCTTTCTTT.